This is a list of T cell receptor beta chains from one sample in a study of PD-1 blockade in classical Hodgkin lymphoma. Generated by immunoSEQ multiplex PCR, the TCRdb table keeps only in-frame clones and is missing some. The repertoire holds just under 45,000 clones, with just over 65% as singletons. Sequenced material: peripheral blood mononuclear cells (PBMCs), taken before the fourth cycle of nivolumab. Receptors were obtained from a human donor with classical Hodgkin lymphoma. CDR3s include the opening cysteine and the closing phenylalanine or tryptophan. A D gene is named only where the DNA matches it firmly. For some rows the clone size is stated as once, few or many, or as a class when expanded; others skip it.

>TRBD2|TRBV28|TRBJ2-3|.
CASSLGGLAGPKHF
TGTGCCAGCAGTTTAGGGGGACTAGCGGGACCCAAGCATTTT
>.|TRBV18|TRBJ1-5|.
CASSPGVDQPQHF
TGTGCCAGCTCCCCGGGGGTAGATCAGCCCCAGCATTTT
>TRBD1|TRBV28|TRBJ1-1|.
CASSFLGQKNTEAFF
TGTGCCAGCAGTTTTCTGGGACAGAAAAACACTGAAGCTTTCTTT
>.|TRBV7-9|TRBJ1-1|few
CASSLEQAIMNTEAFF
TGTGCCAGCAGCTTAGAACAGGCGATAATGAACACTGAAGCTTTCTTT
>TRBD1|TRBV11-1|TRBJ1-2|.
CASSSGQGNGYTF
TGTGCCAGCAGCTCGGGACAGGGCAATGGCTACACCTTC
>TRBD1|TRBV19|TRBJ2-1|.
CASSMAGTAYNEQFF
TGTGCCAGTAGTATGGCCGGGACAGCCTACAATGAGCAGTTCTTC
>TRBD2|TRBV11-3|TRBJ2-1|.
CASSLDSRGRAEQFF
TGTGCCAGCAGCTTAGATTCTCGCGGGAGGGCTGAGCAGTTCTTC
>.|TRBV7-9|TRBJ2-1|.
CASSLEGPPVFF
TGTGCCAGCAGCTTAGAGGGGCCTCCAGTGTTCTTC
>TRBD2|TRBV5-6|TRBJ2-2|.
CASSLGAGGTGELFF
TGTGCCAGCAGCTTGGGCGCGGGAGGCACCGGGGAGCTGTTTTTT
>TRBD1|TRBV5-4|TRBJ2-2|.
CASSLQGVSTGELFF
TGTGCCAGCAGCTTACAGGGGGTATCTACCGGGGAGCTGTTTTTT